This T cell receptor (beta chain) was profiled in a study of cytomegalovirus exposure and HLA in healthy donors (TCRdb year 2017). Concerning the study at large: An earlier analysis of 587 of the donors reported about 260 Gb of sequence data and 95 million to 120 million unique TCR beta sequences obtained from around 180 million T cells. An early release covering 550 to 650 HLA-typed donors comprised about 290 gigabases of sequencing data and around 80 million unique TCR sequences. Among the approximately 430 genotyped donors, 81% belonged to the genetic ancestry cluster associated with self-reported Caucasian donors. The study aimed to test whether signatures of past pathogen exposure could be identified by cataloging public T cell receptors. The study used immunosequencing to profile the T cell repertoires of approximately 690 subjects and linked those repertoires to cytomegalovirus serostatus. Besides the first cohort of some 670 subjects, a separate validation cohort made up of roughly 130 different subjects was used. To predict cytomegalovirus infection status, the study brought together high-throughput TCR immunosequencing, statistical association of individual TCRs with disease status, and machine learning. A later analysis re-examined previously published TCR beta repertoires from several hundred donors and added high-resolution HLA genotyping to investigate patterns of TCR occurrence. In the later analysis, no new phenotypic data were used to find candidate immune exposures; instead, reliance was placed on TCR beta sequences and their occurrence across donors. In an earlier analysis of 500 to 650 of the donors, high-throughput TCR beta sequencing was used to judge whether each TCR beta V gene segment behaved as functional or pseudogenic. Donor age, sex, ethnicity and CMV serostatus were compiled alongside the repertoire data. Genome-wide SNP genotypes for about three fifths of the roughly 670 donors were used in a later genetic analysis, which treated that subset as a discovery cohort. Every discovery cohort repertoire had been produced on one sequencing platform. Class I and class II HLA loci were covered by the typing at four-digit resolution. Typing coverage varied by locus: roughly 620-640 donors for A, B, C, DRB1 and DQB1; roughly 500 for DQA1; some 610 for DPA1; 400 to 480 for DPB1. Four or five DR-DQ haplotypes were treated as single units for association and clustering because of strong linkage in the cohort. Among some 400 genotyped donors of the cohort, an average of approximately 220,000 unique TCR beta nucleotide sequences was sequenced per donor, of which approximately 19% were non-productive. General study outcomes and caveats: Broadly in line with IMGT annotations, most TCR beta V segments showed up in productive rearrangements about 87% or about 30% of the time in an earlier analysis of about 500 of the donors. A total of roughly 160 TCR beta chains were listed by the study as associated with cytomegalovirus. Specific HLA alleles were associated with around 18,000 TCR beta sequences at a false discovery rate of 0.05 in a later analysis. According to a later analysis, parvovirus B19, influenza, CMV and Epstein-Barr virus appeared linked to several top co-occurrence clusters. An association between a missense DCLRE1C variant and V-gene and J-gene trimming of TCR beta chains was found in a later genetic analysis and replicated in an independent cohort. Three of the identified cytomegalovirus-associated TCR beta chains were confirmed in vitro to be specific for cytomegalovirus antigens. The authors suggested that the approach could potentially be extended to other disease states and immunological phenotypes. Correlated functional status among segregating V segments might be attributable to linkage disequilibrium, but an unknown experimental factor could not be ruled out. The only immune exposure information available for the cohort was CMV serostatus. HLA typing was unavailable for some donors at each locus, so association tests used only the typed subset. A further reported finding was that TCR beta sequences accurately predicted the HLA-A and HLA-B alleles for most subjects in the first cohort. A group of highly shared sequence variants was considered likely to be a technical artifact of the sequencing pipeline. Strong co-occurrence of HLA alleles, especially DR and DQ, made assigning TCR associations to individual alleles difficult. In this cohort, only TCR beta chains were sequenced, and detectable features were limited by the absence of alpha or paired-chain data. A later genetic analysis reported fewer N-insertions in productive TCRs among donors in an Asian-associated ancestry cluster than the roughly 720-donor mean. A later analysis found that most CMV-associated TCR beta chains appeared HLA-restricted, with HLA associations seemingly driven largely by CMV exposure. Roughly uniform sequencing depth across donors was assumed in presence/absence analyses, although this assumption may not hold. Some IMGT-functional V segments, including TRBV6-2 and TRBV6-3, could not be told apart with the 87-base-pair reads, so those segments were excluded. Because counts were too low, 15 to 20 rarely observed V segments, including chromosome 9 orphons, were excluded from the earlier analysis of several hundred of the donors. In both the original and validation cohorts, the classifier was reported to diagnose cytomegalovirus status with high specificity and sensitivity. Compared with equally common non-associated chains, HLA-associated TCR beta chains in a later analysis were more clonally expanded and had lower generation probabilities. While some public TCRs were present in many individuals, most TCR sequences turned up only very rarely across donors. A later analysis found that TCR association rates varied across HLA loci, with DRB1 alleles showing the most associated TCRs and HLA-C alleles the fewest.

To note about this clone: Its antigen has not been determined. No much larger clone is present one base from it, and per-base qualities are unavailable.

In total, 600 or so healthy bone marrow donors made up the cohort. All cohort members were sampled while nominally healthy, although unrecorded immune exposures were likely present. The donor tested CMV seropositive and was one of the 289 seropositive cohort members. Every donor gave a peripheral blood sample, and the peripheral blood mononuclear cells from that sample were used for TCR beta sequencing. Genomic DNA was extracted from the blood cell samples with the Qiagen DNeasy Blood Extraction Kit. The method behind the library was the immunoSEQ multiplex PCR assay. For the multiplex PCR, a mixture combining 60 forward primers for TCR Vbeta segments and 13 reverse primers for TCR Jbeta segments was used. The CDR3 region of rearranged TCR beta genes was amplified from genomic DNA with a multiplex PCR assay. The amplified TCR beta libraries were sequenced on the Illumina HiSeq System as 87-base-pair reads. As for the original processing: In a later analysis, tens of millions of unique TCR beta chains were counted across the 500 to 700 repertoires, and roughly 10 million of these chains were shared by at least two donors. Raw reads were error-corrected and collapsed into unique sequences by a nearest-neighbor algorithm in which closely related sequences were merged to remove PCR and sequencing errors. To assign V, D and J gene segments, CDR3 sequences were aligned to IMGT reference sequences. For a sequence to be retained, a match of at least six nucleotides was required to both a V gene segment and a J gene segment. Rearrangements were classified as productive when the CDR3 lacked stop codons and remained in frame with V and J, and all other rearrangements were classified as non-productive. Following IMGT convention, CDR3 was defined as the stretch from the second conserved V-encoded cysteine to the conserved J-encoded phenylalanine. In an earlier analysis of more than 550 of the donors, sequences lacking an unambiguous match to a single V gene segment were excluded. An earlier analysis of a few hundred of the donors classified V segments as functional when productive rearrangements were above 56.7% and as segregating when the standard deviation between donors was above 5%. A statistical classification framework was built for diagnosing cytomegalovirus status from the catalog of TCR beta chain sequences. In a later analysis, V and J genes were assigned by comparing TCR nucleotide sequences against IMGT/GENE-DB human TR gene sequences. A later analysis assigned CDR3 sequences and most-parsimonious VDJ recombination scenarios with the TCRdist pipeline. In a later analysis, each TCR beta chain was defined by its CDR3 amino acid sequence together with its V-gene family, and reads without a unique V-gene family were excluded. In a later analysis, 500 to 650 highly shared, low-generation-probability nucleotide sequences were removed to address suspected cross-contamination and a sequencing artifact. A later analysis calculated a clonal expansion index for each public chain from normalized within-repertoire ranks of inferred template counts. In a later analysis, generation probabilities were computed using a VDJ recombination model fitted to out-of-frame rearrangements, and the results were checked against IGoR. In a later analysis, hypergeometric tests were used to score TCR-TCR, TCR-HLA and TCR-CMV co-occurrence, with a repertoire-size bias correction applied to TCR pairs. To estimate false discovery rates, a later analysis permuted the HLA or CMV assignments 20 times. In a later analysis, co-occurring TCRs were grouped using DBSCAN, with TCRdist sequence similarity added in when clustering inside HLA-allele-positive subsets. For co-occurrence clustering, repertoires with fewer than 30,000 or more than 120,000 public chains were excluded, along with roughly 5 repertoires with anomalous nucleotide sharing. TCRdb limited this immuneACCESS table to in-frame rearrangements with V and J called. A share of clones is missing; checked studies link under half to unresolved V genes, and the rest is unexplained. The V and J calls and clone size come from that table; D and trimming were worked out from the DNA. In this sample the table shows about 120,000 clones, 80% of which occur a single time. The ten largest clones capture 8.5% to 10% of the sample.

From its cysteine to its phenylalanine, the CDR3 spans 16 amino acids. Just the 48-base CDR3 DNA is kept, in frame starting at base 1. From V the trimming removes 4 bases and from J it removes 5 bases, while the gene matches leave 7 bases of the junction unaccounted for. The germline V gene encodes CDR1 SGHTA and CDR2 FQGTGA. Material: PBMCs. The origin of this receptor is a female donor in good health and CMV-seropositive. Recombination connected TRBV7-3 to TRBJ2-1; 11 central nucleotides agree with TRBD2. The CDR3 region reads CASSSNSGGDHNEQFF. The bases are TGTGCCAGCAGCTCCAATAGCGGGGGGGACCACAATGAGCAGTTCTTC.